Listed here is a single TCR beta chain. The antigen it binds to is not known. One base away there is no much larger clone; base qualities are not given. This entry belongs to a study of T cell responses to AZD1222 COVID-19 vaccine (dated by TCRdb to the early 2020s). In terms of the full investigation: AZD1222 recipients given second doses at about 4 weeks or at about 12 weeks were pooled, since spike-specific TCR depth and breadth were not found to differ between the two schedules. A total of 230 to 250 trial participants underwent TCR sequencing, of whom roughly 210 had received two doses of AZD1222 and roughly 26 had received two doses of the MenACWY control vaccine. Enrollment into the trials was organized by age into subgroups of 18-55, 56-69 and 70-plus years, and those subgroups contained approximately 150, 30 and 60 TCR-sequenced participants, respectively.

This sample's time point label indicates: baseline before first vaccination. Vaccinee samples were obtained from the UK trials COV001 and COV002, which included a single-blind randomized controlled phase 2/3 trial of AZD1222 (ChAdOx1 nCoV-19) in healthy adults. For TCRbeta chain sequencing, PBMC samples from trial participants were taken at day 0 and at day 28 after the second dose. On the study overall, not on this receptor specifically: Nearly half of unique spike-specific TCRs reportedly recognized epitopes outside regions mutated in the B.1.351 and B.1.1.7 variants. The whole spike protein was spanned by vaccine-associated CD4 TCRs, and dominant responses were seen in regions 160-218 and 743-854. Conclusions about previously exposed vaccinees were limited because only six or seven AZD1222 recipients were SARS-CoV-2 seropositive at baseline. Most participants were white British and females outnumbered males, and the authors suggested that clonal diversity may have been underestimated. In the small 56-69-year group, the increase in depth fell short of significance, most likely because of low power. Because no day 14 peak-response samples were available, repertoires were characterized only after the peak T cell response. After two AZD1222 doses, spike-specific TCR breadth and depth were significantly higher than at day 0 and than in MenACWY recipients.

The CDR3 regions of human TCRbeta chains were analyzed by immunosequencing. Under the source paper's analysis protocol: TCRs in the repertoires were compared against a reference library of SARS-CoV-2-specific TCRs that had been generated with the MIRA antigen-specificity platform. Breadth meant the fraction of unique TCRs that were SARS-CoV-2-associated, whereas depth meant the fraction of total T cells that were SARS-CoV-2-associated. Using the MIRA data, every spike-specific TCR was mapped to the spike region that the TCR reacted to and assigned to either a CD4 or a CD8 class. Log10-transformed breadth and depth values were compared by one-way ANOVA with Sidak's multiple comparisons tests. The table was pulled from immuneACCESS by TCRdb, which kept in-frame rearrangements only. Such tables lose some clones; where checked, under half of the loss comes from unresolved V genes, and the rest has no known cause. V, J and clone size reflect that table, while D and trimming were determined from the DNA. In all, the sample holds 150,000 to 200,000 clones, and approximately 95% of those were seen once. The ten largest clones capture around 3.8% of the sample.

Spanning cysteine to phenylalanine, the CDR3 consists of 13 amino acids. The kept DNA is CDR3 alone, 39 bases in frame from the first base. V was cut back by 6 bases and J by 6 bases, leaving a gap of 14 bases between them. CDR1 MNHEY and CDR2 SVGAGI were looked up in the germline V gene. This clonotype originated in an adult in good health. The source was peripheral blood, collected on day 0 of AZD1222 vaccination. This chain is built from TRBV6-5 and TRBJ1-1; a tentative D call is TRBD1 (5 bases match). Read as DNA, the sequence is TGTGCCAGCAGCTATACAGGACGCGCTGAAGCTTTCTTT. The encoded protein is CASSYTGRAEAFF.